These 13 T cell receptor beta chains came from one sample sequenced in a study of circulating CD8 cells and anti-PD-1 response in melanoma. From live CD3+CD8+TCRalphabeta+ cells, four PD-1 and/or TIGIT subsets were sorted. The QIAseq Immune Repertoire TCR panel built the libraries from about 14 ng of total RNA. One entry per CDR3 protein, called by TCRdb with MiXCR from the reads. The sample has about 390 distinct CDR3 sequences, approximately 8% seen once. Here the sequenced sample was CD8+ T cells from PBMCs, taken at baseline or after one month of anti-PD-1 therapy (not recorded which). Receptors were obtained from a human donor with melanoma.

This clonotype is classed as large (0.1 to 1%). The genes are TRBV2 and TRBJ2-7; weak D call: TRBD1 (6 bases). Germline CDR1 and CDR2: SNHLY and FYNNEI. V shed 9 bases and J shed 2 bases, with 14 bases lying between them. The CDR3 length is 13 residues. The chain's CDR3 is CASQTGLPYEQYF. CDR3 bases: TGTGCCAGTCAGACAGGCCTCCCCTACGAGCAGTACTTC. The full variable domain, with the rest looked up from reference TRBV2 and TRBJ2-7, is EPEVTQTPSHQVTQMGQEVILRCVPISNHLYFYWYRQILGQKVEFLVSFYNNEISEKSEIFDDQFSVERPDGSNFTLKIRSTKLEDSAMYFCASQTGLPYEQYFGPGTRLTVT.

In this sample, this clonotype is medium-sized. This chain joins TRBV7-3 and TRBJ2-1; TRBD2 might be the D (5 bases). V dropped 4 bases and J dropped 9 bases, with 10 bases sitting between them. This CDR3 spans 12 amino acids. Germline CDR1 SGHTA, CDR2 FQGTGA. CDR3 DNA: TGTGCCAGCAGCTCCTCTGGGAGTGAGCAGTTCTTC. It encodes CASSSSGSEQFF.

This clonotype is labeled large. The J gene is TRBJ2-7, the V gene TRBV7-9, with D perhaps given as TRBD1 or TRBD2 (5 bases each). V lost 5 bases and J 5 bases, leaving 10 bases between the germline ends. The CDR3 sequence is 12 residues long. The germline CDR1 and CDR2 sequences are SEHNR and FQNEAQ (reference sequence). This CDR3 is CASSLGTNEQYF. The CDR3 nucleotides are TGTGCCAGCAGCCTGGGGACCAACGAGCAGTACTTC.

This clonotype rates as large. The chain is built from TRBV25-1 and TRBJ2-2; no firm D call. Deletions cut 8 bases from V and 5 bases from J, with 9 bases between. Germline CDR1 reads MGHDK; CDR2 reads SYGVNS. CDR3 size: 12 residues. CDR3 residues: CASEEGTGELFF. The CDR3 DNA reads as TGTGCCAGCGAGGAAGGGACCGGGGAGCTGTTTTTT.

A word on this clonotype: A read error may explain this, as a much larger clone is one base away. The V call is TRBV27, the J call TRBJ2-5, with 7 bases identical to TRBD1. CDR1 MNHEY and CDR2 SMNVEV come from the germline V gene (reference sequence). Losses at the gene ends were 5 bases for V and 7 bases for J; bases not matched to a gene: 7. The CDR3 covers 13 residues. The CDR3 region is CASSPSRQGTQYF. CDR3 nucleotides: TGTGCCAGCAGTCCCTCCCGACAGGGGACCCAGTACTTC.

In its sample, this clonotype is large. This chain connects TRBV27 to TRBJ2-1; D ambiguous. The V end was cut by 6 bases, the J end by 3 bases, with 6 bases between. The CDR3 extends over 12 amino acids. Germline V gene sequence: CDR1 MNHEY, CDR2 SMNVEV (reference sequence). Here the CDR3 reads CASRDGYNEQFF. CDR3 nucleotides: TGTGCCAGCAGGGACGGCTACAATGAGCAGTTCTTC.

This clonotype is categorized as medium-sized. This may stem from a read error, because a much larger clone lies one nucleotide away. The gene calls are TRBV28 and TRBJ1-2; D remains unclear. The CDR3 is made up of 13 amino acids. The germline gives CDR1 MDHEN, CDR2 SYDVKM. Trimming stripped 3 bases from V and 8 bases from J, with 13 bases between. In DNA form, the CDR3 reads TGTGCCAGCAGTTTCGAGTGGGCGGAAGGCTACACCTTC. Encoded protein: CASSFEWAEGYTF.

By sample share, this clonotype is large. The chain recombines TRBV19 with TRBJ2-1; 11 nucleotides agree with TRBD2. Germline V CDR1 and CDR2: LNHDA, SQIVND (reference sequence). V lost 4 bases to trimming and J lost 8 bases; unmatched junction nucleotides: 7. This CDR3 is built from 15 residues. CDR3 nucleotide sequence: TGTGCCAGTAGTACACTAGCGGGAGTCTCAGATGAGCAGTTCTTC. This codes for CASSTLAGVSDEQFF.

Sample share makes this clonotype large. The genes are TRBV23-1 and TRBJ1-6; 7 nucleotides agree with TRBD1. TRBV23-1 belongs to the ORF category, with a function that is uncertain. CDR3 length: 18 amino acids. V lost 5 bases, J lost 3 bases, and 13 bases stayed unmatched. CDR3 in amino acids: CASSTGEKGSCYNSPLHF. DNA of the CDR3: TGCGCCAGCAGTACAGGGGAGAAAGGGTCATGCTATAATTCACCCCTCCACTTT.

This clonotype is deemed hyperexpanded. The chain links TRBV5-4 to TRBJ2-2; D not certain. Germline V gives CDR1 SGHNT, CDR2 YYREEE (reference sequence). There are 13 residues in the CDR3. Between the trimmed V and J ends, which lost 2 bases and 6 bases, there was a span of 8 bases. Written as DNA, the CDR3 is TGTGCCAGCAGCTTTAGTGATCCCGGGGAGCTGTTTTTT. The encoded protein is CASSFSDPGELFF.

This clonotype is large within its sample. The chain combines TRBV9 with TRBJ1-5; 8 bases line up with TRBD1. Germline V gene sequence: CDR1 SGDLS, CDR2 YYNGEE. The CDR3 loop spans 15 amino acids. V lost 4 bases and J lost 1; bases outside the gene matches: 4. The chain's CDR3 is CASSKTGGSNQPQHF. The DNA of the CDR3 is TGTGCCAGCAGCAAAACAGGGGGAAGCAATCAGCCCCAGCATTTT.

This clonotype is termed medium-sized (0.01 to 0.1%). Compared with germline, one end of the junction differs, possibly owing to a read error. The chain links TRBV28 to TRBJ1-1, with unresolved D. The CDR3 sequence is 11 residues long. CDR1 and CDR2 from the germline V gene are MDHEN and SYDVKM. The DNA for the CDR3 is TGTGCCAGCACTAGAAACACTGAAGCTTACTTT. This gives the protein CASTRNTEAYF.

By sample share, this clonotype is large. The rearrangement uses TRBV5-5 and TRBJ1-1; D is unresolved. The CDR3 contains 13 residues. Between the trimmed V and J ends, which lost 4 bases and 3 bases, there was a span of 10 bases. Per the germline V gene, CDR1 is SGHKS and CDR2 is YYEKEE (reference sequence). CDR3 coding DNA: TGTGCCAGCAGCCATCAGGCAGACACTGAAGCTTTCTTT. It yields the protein CASSHQADTEAFF.